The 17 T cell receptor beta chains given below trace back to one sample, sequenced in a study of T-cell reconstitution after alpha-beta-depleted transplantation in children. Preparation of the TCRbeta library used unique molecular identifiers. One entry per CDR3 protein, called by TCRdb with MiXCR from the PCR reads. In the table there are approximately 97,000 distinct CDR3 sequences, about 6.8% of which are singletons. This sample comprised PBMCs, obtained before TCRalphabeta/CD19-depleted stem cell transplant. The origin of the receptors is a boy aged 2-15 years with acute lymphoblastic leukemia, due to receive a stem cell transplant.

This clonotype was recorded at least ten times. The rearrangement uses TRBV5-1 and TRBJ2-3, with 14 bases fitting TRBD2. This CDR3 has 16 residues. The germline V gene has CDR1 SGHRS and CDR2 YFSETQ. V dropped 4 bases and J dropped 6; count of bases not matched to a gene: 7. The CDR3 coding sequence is TGCGCCAGCAGCCCCCAGACTAGCGGGGGGGCGGATACGCAGTATTTT. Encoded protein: CASSPQTSGGADTQYF.

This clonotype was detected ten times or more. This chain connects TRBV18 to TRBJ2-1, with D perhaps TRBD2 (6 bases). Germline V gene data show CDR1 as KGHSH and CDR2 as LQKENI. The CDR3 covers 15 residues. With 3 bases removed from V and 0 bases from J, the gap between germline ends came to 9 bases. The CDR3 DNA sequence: TGTGCCAGCTCACCCATAGCGGACTCCTACAATGAGCAGTTCTTC. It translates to CASSPIADSYNEQFF.

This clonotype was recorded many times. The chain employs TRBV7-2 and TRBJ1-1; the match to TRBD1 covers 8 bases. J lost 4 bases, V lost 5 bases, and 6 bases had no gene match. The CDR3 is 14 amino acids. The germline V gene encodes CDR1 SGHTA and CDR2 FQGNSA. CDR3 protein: CASSLPTGGTEAFF. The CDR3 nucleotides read TGTGCCAGCAGCCTACCAACAGGGGGCACTGAAGCTTTCTTT.

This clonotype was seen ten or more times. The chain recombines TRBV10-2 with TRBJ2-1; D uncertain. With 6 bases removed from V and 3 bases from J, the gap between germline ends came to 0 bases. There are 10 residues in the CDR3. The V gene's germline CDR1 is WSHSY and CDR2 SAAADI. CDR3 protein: CASSYNEQFF. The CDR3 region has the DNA TGCGCCAGCAGCTACAATGAGCAGTTCTTC.

CDR3 sequence: CASSLERVNTEAFF. The DNA for the CDR3 is TGTGCCAGCAGCTTAGAACGGGTGAACACTGAAGCTTTCTTT. This chain connects TRBV13 to TRBJ1-1; D is undetermined. V was shortened by 1 base and J by 0 bases, with 6 bases between the two germline ends. The CDR3 is 14 residues long. Germline assignment: CDR1 PRHDT and CDR2 FYEKMQ (reference sequence).

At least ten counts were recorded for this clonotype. The CDR3 sequence is CASSFAGGAYEQYF. CDR3 DNA sequence: TGTGCCAGCAGCTTTGCGGGGGGGGCATACGAGCAGTACTTC. The chain combines TRBV7-2 with TRBJ2-7, with TRBD2 matching over 9 bases. The V segment lost 3 bases and the J segment 4 bases; nucleotides outside the gene matches: 4. Germline V lookup: CDR1 SGHTA, CDR2 FQGNSA. CDR3 size: 14 residues. Looking up the rest from reference TRBV7-2 and TRBJ2-7 gives the full variable domain: GAGVSQSPSNKVTEKGKDVELRCDPISGHTALYWYRQSLGQGLEFLIYFQGNSAPDKSGLPSDRFSAERTGGSVSTLTIQRTQQEDSAVYLCASSFAGGAYEQYFGPGTRLTVT.

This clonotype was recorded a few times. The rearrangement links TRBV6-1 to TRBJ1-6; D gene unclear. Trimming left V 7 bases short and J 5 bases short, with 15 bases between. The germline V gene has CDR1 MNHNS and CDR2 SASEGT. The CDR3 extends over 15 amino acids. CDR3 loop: CASTLDGLNNSPLHF. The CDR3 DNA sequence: TGTGCCAGCACCTTGGACGGCCTCAATAATTCACCCCTCCACTTT.

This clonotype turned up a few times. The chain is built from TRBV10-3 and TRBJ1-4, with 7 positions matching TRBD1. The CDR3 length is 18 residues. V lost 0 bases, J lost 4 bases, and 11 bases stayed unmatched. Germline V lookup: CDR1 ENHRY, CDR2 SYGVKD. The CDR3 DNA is TGTGCCATCAGTGAGTCTCCCACAGACAGGGCGATTAATGAAAAACTGTTTTTT. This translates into CAISESPTDRAINEKLFF.

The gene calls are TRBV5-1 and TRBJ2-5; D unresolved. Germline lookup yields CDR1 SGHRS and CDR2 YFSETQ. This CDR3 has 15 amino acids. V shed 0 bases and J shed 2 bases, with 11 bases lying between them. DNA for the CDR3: TGCGCCAGCAGCTTGGCCCCGACAATTCAAGAGACCCAGTACTTC. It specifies CASSLAPTIQETQYF.

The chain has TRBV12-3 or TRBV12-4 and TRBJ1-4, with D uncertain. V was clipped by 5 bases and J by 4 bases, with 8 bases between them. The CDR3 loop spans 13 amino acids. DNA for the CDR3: TGTGCCAGCAGTGGGTTGAGTAATGAAAAACTGTTTTTT. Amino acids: CASSGLSNEKLFF.

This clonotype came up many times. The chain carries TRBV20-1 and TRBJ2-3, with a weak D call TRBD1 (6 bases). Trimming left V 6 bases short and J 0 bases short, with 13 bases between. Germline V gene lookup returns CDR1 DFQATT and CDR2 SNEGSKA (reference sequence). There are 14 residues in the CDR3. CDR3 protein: CSATRDISTDTQYF. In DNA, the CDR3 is TGCAGTGCAACCCGGGACATAAGCACAGATACGCAGTATTTT.

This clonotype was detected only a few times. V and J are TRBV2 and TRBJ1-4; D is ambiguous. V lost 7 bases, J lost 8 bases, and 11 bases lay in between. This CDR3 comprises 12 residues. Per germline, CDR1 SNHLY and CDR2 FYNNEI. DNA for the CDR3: TGTGCCAGCACGATCTCGGCGGAAAAACTGTTTTTT. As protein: CASTISAEKLFF.

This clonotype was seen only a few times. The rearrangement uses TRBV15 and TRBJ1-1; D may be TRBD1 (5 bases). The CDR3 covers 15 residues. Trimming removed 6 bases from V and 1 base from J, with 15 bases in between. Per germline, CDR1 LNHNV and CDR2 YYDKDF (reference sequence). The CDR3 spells CATRDRAGPNTEAFF. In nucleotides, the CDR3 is TGTGCCACCAGGGACCGCGCAGGGCCGAACACTGAAGCTTTCTTT. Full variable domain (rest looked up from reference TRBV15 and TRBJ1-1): DAMVIQNPRYQVTQFGKPVTLSCSQTLNHNVMYWYQQKSSQAPKLLFHYYDKDFNNEADTPDNFQSRRPNTSFCFLDIRSPGLGDTAMYLCATRDRAGPNTEAFFGQGTRLTVV.

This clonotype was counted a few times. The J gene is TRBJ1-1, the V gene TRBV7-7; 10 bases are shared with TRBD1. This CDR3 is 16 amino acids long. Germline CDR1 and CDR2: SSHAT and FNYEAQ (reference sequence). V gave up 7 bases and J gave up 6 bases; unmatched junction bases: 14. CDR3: CASNPMGRQGAPEAFF. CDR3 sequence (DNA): TGTGCCAGCAACCCGATGGGTAGACAGGGGGCCCCTGAAGCTTTCTTT. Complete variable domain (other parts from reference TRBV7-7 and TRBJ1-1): GAGVSQSPRYKVTKRGQDVTLRCDPISSHATLYWYQQALGQGPEFLTYFNYEAQPDKSGLPSDRFSAERPEGSISTLTIQRTEQRDSAMYRCASNPMGRQGAPEAFFGQGTRLTVV.

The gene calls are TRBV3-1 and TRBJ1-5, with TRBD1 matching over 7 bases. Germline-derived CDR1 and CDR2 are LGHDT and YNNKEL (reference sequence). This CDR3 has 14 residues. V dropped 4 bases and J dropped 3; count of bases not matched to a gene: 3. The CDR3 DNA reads TGTGCCAGCAGCCTGACAGGGTACAATCAGCCCCAGCATTTT. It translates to CASSLTGYNQPQHF.

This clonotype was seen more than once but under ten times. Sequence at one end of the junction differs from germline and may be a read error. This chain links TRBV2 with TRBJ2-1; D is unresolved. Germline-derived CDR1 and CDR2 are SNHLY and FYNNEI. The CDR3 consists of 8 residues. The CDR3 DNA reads TGTGCCAGCAGCAATTCCCACTTC. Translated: CASSNSHF. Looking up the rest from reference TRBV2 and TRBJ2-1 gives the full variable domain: EPEVTQTPSHQVTQMGQEVILRCVPISNHLYFYWYRQILGQKVEFLVSFYNNEISEKSEIFDDQFSVERPDGSNFTLKIRSTKLEDSAMYFCASSNSHFGPGTRLTVL.

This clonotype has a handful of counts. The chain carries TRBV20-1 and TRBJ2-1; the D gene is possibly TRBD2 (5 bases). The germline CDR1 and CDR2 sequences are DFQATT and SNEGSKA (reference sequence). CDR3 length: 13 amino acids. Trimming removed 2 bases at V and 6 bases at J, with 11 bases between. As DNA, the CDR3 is TGCAGTGCTAGAAGCGGATTCGGCAATGAGCAGTTCTTC. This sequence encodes CSARSGFGNEQFF.